The clone carrying this T cell receptor beta chain was picked up a small number of times. These data come from a study of blood T cell repertoires in COVID-19. Study at large: Material from acute and convalescent COVID-19 was sourced from the United States, Italy and Spain. Nucleic acid was either cDNA or gDNA, and it came from T cells, B-cell-depleted T cells, or PBMCs.

Per germline, CDR1 SGHTS and CDR2 YDEGEE. Trimming cost V 5 bases and J 6 bases, with 18 bases left between them. CDR3 size: 15 residues. Under the authors' procedure: Nucleated cell counts were estimated from reference gene primer amplification. Data came from immunoSEQ multiplex PCR; TCRdb stores just in-frame clones and leaves some out. From that table come the V and J calls and clone size; the DNA was used to work out D and trimming. The repertoire consists of around 250,000 clones, with approximately 85% occurring once and the leading ten covering roughly 5.3%. The chain joins TRBV5-8 to TRBJ2-1, with a possible D match to TRBD2 (8 bases). The receptor comes from a man in his fifties or sixties with active or convalescent COVID-19. Sample: peripheral blood. As DNA, the CDR3 is TGTGCCAGCAGTCGGGAGGGACAGCGTTTCAATGAGCAGTTCTTC. This translates into CASSREGQRFNEQFF.